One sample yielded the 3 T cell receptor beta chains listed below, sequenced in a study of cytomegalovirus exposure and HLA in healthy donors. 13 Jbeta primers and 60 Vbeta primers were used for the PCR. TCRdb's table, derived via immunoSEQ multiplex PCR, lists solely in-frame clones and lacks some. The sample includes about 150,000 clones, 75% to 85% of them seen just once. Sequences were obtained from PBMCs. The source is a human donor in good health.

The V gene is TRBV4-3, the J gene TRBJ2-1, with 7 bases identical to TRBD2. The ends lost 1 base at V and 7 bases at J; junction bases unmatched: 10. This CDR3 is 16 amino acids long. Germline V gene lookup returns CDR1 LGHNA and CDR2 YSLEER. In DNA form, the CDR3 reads TGCGCCAGCAGCCAAGTGGGAGGGTCTTCAGGGAATGAGCAGTTCTTC. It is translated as CASSQVGGSSGNEQFF.

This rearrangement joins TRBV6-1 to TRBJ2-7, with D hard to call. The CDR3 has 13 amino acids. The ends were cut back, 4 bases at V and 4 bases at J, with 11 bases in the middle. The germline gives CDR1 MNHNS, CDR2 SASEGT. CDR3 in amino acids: CASSAQHAYEQYF. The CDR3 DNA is TGTGCCAGCAGTGCCCAACACGCTTACGAGCAGTACTTC.

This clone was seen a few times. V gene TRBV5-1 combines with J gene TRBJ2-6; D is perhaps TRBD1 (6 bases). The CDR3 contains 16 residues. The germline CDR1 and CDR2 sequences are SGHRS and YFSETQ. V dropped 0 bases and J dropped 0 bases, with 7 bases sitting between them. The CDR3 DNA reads TGCGCCAGCAGCTTGGAAGGGGGCTCTGGGGCCAACGTCCTGACTTTC. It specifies CASSLEGGSGANVLTF.